This TCR beta chain was found in a study of Tregs in tolerant kidney transplant recipients. Study results and limitations: The small number of patients limits these findings pending further validation. The most relevant donor-specific Treg TCRbeta repertoire apparently came from expansion with activated donor B cells.

With respect to this clone: Its antigen remains unknown.

Assay used: immunoSEQ multiplex PCR; TCRdb lists only in-frame clones, some missing. Seen here are about 52,000 clones, roughly nine tenths observed once, and the top ten hold approximately 14%. V was clipped by 0 bases and J by 4 bases, with 7 bases between them. This CDR3 comprises 14 residues. From germline, CDR1 is MGHRA and CDR2 YSYEKL. Mixed chimerism was transient after nonmyeloablative marrow transplants from related graft donors. CD4+CD25+CD127- Tregs, CD4+CD25- non-Tregs, CD4 and CD8 cells were sorted. Sequenced here: CD8+ T cells from blood (PBMCs), sampled 24 months after the transplant. The origin of this receptor is a human patient who received a combined kidney and bone marrow transplant. The graft donor may account for some of the T cells. This rearrangement joins TRBV4-1 to TRBJ1-5; unclear D gene. The CDR3 here is CASSQEYKNQPQHF. As DNA, the CDR3 is TGCGCCAGCAGCCAAGAATACAAGAATCAGCCCCAGCATTTT.